This TCR beta chain was sequenced for a study of T cell responses to AZD1222 COVID-19 vaccine. Study-wide findings and caveats: When two AZD1222 doses had been given, Spike-specific TCR breadth and depth rose. Dominant at 160-218 and 743-854, vaccine-associated CD4 TCRs also spanned spike. The peak T cell response came first, and repertoires were sampled only after it. Among AZD1222 vaccinees, only five to seven were seropositive at baseline.

This clone appeared a single time. No antigen is known for it. The protocol was immunoSEQ multiplex PCR, while the TCRdb copy is restricted to in-frame clones and leaves out a portion. The data hold 82,000 or so clones, with 90% observed a single time. V was trimmed by 0 bases and J by 7 bases, leaving 9 bases between them. The CDR3 has 13 amino acids. Germline loops: CDR1 SGHTA, CDR2 FQGNSA. This specimen consisted of peripheral blood, obtained on day 0 of AZD1222 vaccination. The sequence came from an adult in good health. The V and J genes are TRBV7-2 and TRBJ1-2; D is possibly TRBD1 (5 bases). The CDR3 DNA is TGTGCCAGCAGCTTAGCAGGGGTGGGTGGCTACACCTTC. This sequence encodes CASSLAGVGGYTF. Complete variable domain (other parts from reference TRBV7-2 and TRBJ1-2): GAGVSQSPSNKVTEKGKDVELRCDPISGHTALYWYRQSLGQGLEFLIYFQGNSAPDKSGLPSDRFSAERTGGSVSTLTIQRTQQEDSAVYLCASSLAGVGGYTFGSGTRLTVV.